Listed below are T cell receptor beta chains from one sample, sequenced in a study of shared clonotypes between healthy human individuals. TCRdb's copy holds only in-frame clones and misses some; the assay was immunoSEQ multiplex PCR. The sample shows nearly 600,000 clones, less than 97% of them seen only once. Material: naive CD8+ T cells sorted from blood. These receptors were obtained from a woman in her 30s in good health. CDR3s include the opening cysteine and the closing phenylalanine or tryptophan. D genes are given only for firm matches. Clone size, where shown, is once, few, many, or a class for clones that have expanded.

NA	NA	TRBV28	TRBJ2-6	CASRSTLWGSGANVLTF	TGTGCCAGCAGATCTACCCTCTGGGGGTCTGGGGCCAACGTCCTGACTTTC
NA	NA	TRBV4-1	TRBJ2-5	CASSPRTVRGETQYF	TGCGCCAGCAGCCCCAGGACGGTACGGGGAGAGACCCAGTACTTC
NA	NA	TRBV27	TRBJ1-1	CASAPGPIFEAFF	TGTGCCAGCGCCCCGGGACCGATCTTTGAAGCTTTCTTT
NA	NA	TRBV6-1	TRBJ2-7	CASIRGRYEQYF	TGTGCCAGCATAAGGGGTCGTTACGAGCAGTACTTC
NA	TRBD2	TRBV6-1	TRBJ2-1	CASSEAGGRVRNEQFF	TGTGCCAGCAGTGAAGCTGGCGGGAGAGTGAGGAATGAGCAGTTCTTC
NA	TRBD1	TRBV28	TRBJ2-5	CASGTGEETQYF	TGTGCCTCCGGGACAGGGGAGGAGACCCAGTACTTC
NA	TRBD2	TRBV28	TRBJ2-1	CASISYGRPTSYNEQFF	TGTGCCAGCATCTCTTACGGGAGGCCCACGTCCTACAATGAGCAGTTCTTC
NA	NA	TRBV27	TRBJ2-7	CASRPRSGRLYEQYF	TGTGCCAGCAGGCCACGTAGCGGTAGGCTCTACGAGCAGTACTTC
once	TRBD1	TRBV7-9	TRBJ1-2	CASSTGTVRDYGYTF	TGTGCCAGCAGCACAGGGACAGTAAGGGACTATGGCTACACCTTC
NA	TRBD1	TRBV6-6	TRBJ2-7	CASSLEGQDSSYEQYF	TGTGCCAGCAGTCTCGAAGGACAGGATAGCTCCTACGAGCAGTACTTC
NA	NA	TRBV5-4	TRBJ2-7	CASSSMGEQYF	TGTGCCAGCAGTTCCATGGGCGAGCAGTACTTC
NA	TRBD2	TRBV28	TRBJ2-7	CASSFYSGRTFSYEQYF	TGTGCCAGCAGTTTTTATAGCGGGAGAACTTTTTCCTACGAGCAGTACTTC
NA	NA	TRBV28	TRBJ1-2	CASSFSHGYTF	TGTGCCAGCAGTTTCTCGCATGGCTACACCTTC
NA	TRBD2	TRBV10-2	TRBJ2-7	CASSTSGSRYEQYF	TGCGCCAGCAGCACTAGCGGGAGTCGTTACGAGCAGTACTTC
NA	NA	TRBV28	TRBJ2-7	CASSSLTFSYEQYF	TGTGCCAGCAGTTCTCTGACATTTTCCTACGAGCAGTACTTC
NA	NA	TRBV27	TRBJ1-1	CASRSHQNTEAFF	TGTGCCAGCAGGAGTCACCAGAACACTGAAGCTTTCTTT
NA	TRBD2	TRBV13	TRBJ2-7	CASSNLAGGYEQYF	TGTGCCAGCAGCAACCTAGCGGGAGGTTACGAGCAGTACTTC
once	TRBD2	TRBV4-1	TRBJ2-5	CASSLRLAGGNRTQYF	TGCGCCAGCAGCCTGAGACTAGCGGGAGGCAACAGAACCCAGTACTTC
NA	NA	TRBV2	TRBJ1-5	CASSEVYHADQPQHF	TGTGCCAGCAGTGAGGTTTACCACGCCGATCAGCCCCAGCATTTT
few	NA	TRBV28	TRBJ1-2	CASSFGSEGYTF	TGTGCCAGCAGTTTCGGCAGTGAGGGCTACACCTTC
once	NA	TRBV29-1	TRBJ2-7	CSVYGETGSWEQYF	TGCAGCGTTTATGGTGAAACGGGGTCGTGGGAGCAGTACTTC
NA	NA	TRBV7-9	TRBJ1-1	CASSPPQGEAFF	TGTGCCAGCAGCCCGCCTCAGGGGGAAGCTTTCTTT
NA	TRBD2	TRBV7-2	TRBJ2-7	CASRTWREGSGEQYF	TGTGCCAGCAGAACATGGCGGGAGGGGTCGGGAGAGCAGTACTTC
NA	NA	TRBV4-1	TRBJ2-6	CASSHPEGALSGANVLTF	TGCGCCAGCAGCCACCCGGAAGGGGCCCTCTCTGGGGCCAACGTCCTGACTTTC
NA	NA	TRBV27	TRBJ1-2	CASSWGPNYGYTF	TGTGCCAGCAGTTGGGGGCCTAACTATGGCTACACCTTC